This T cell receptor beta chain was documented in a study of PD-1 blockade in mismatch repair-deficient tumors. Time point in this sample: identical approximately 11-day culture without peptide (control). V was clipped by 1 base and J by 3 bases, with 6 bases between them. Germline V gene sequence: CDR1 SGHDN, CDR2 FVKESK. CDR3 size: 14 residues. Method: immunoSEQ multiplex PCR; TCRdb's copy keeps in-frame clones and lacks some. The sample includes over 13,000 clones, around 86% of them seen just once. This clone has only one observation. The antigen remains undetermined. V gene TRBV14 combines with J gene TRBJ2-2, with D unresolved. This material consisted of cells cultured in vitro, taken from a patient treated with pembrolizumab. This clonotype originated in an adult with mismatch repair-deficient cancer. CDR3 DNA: TGTGCCAGCAGCCAAGGCATCTACACCGGGGAGCTGTTTTTT. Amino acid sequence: CASSQGIYTGELFF.